The present T cell receptor (beta chain) was sequenced within a study of beta chain features in type 1 diabetes. This clone has just a few counts. The study reverse transcribed the entire isolated RNA, so it sequenced expressed TCRB transcripts. Assay: immunoSEQ multiplex PCR; the TCRdb copy retains only in-frame clones and omits some. The sample contains over 350,000 clones, around 15% of which appear only once. CDR1 and CDR2 from the germline V gene are SEHNR and FQNEAQ (reference sequence). This CDR3 is 15 amino acids long. The V gene end was trimmed by 5 bases and the J gene end by 2 bases; junction bases not matched to a gene: 6.

This receptor was taken from a woman between 18 and 30 years old in good health. This chain uses TRBV7-9 with TRBJ1-3; 7 bases fit TRBD1. Sequenced sample: naive CD4+ T cells from blood. The CDR3 DNA reads TGTGCCAGCAGCATCGGGACAGCAACTGGAAACACCATATATTTT. Translating it yields CASSIGTATGNTIYF.